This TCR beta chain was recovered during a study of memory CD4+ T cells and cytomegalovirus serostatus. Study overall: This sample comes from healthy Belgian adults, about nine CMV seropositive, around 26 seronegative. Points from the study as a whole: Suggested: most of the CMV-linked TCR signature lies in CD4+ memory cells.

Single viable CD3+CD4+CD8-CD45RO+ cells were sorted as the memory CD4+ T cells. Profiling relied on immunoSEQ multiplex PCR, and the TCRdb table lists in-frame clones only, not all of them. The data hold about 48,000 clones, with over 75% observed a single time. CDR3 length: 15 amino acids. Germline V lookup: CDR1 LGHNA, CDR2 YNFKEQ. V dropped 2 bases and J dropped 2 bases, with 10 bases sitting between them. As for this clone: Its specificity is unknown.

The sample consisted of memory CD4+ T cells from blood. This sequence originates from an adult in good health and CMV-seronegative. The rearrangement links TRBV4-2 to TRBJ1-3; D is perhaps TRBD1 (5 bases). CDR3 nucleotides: TGTGCCAGCAGCCAACCTGGGGGGGCTGGAAACACCATATATTTT. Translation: CASSQPGGAGNTIYF.